This T cell receptor (beta chain) was captured in a study of blood T cell repertoires in COVID-19. Study summary: Samples of COVID-19 (acute and convalescent) were obtained from the United States, Italy and Spain. T cells, B-cell-depleted T cells, or PBMCs supplied cDNA or gDNA.

Trimming left V 0 bases short and J 2 bases short, with 10 bases between. This CDR3 comprises 15 residues. The germline gives CDR1 MGHRA, CDR2 YSYEKL. In the authors' methods: From reference gene primer amplification, estimates of nucleated cell counts were derived. Sequencing used immunoSEQ multiplex PCR; TCRdb keeps in-frame clones, though not all of them. That table furnishes V, J and clone size, whereas the DNA furnished D and trimming. The sample contains roughly 96,000 clones, over 70% of which appear only once. Specimen: peripheral blood. This chain uses TRBV4-1 with TRBJ1-2, with D maybe TRBD1 (6 bases). The TCR comes from a man between 60 and 75 years old with acute or convalescent COVID-19. As DNA, the CDR3 is TGCGCCAGCAGCCAAGAAGGCAGGGGCAACTATGGCTACACCTTC. Its protein is CASSQEGRGNYGYTF.